One and the same sample provided the 27 T cell receptor beta chains below, sequenced in a study of T cells after posttransplantation cyclophosphamide. Controls had myeloablative marrow grafts with methotrexate and calcineurin inhibitor, sampled at 1 year. Some clones are missing from TCRdb's copy, which holds only in-frame ones; the method was immunoSEQ multiplex PCR. Of approximately 10,000 clones listed, roughly 90% are singletons. This specimen was PBMCs, taken 420 to 450 days after allogeneic stem cell transplant with calcineurin inhibitor and methotrexate. The source is a male patient aged 50 to 59 who received an allogeneic stem cell transplant from an unrelated donor, was CMV-positive, and had chronic GVHD only. T cells may partly derive from the graft donor.

The sample holds a few counts of this clone. This chain uses TRBV10-1 with TRBJ2-7; a weak D match, TRBD1 (5 bases). Per the germline V gene, CDR1 is WNHNN and CDR2 is SYGVQD (reference sequence). This CDR3 spans 14 amino acids. Trimming took 3 bases from V and 5 from J, leaving 14 bases between them. The CDR3 loop reads CASSDQDTVDEQYF. The CDR3 bases are TGCGCCAGCAGTGATCAGGACACCGTCGACGAGCAGTACTTC.

The chain links TRBV7-8 to TRBJ2-3, with unresolved D. The CDR3 extends over 14 amino acids. V was clipped by 5 bases and J by 5 bases, with 14 bases between them. Germline V gene sequence: CDR1 SGHVS, CDR2 FQNEAQ. In DNA, the CDR3 is TGTGCCAGCAGCGGAGCCTTTAGAAGAGATACGCAGTATTTT. This gives the protein CASSGAFRRDTQYF.

The V gene is TRBV7-9, the J gene TRBJ2-1; D not certain. CDR3 length equals 19 residues. The germline gives CDR1 SEHNR, CDR2 FQNEAQ (reference sequence). Trimming shortened V by 5 bases and J by 0 bases, and 23 bases separated the two germline ends. Here the CDR3 DNA reads TGTGCCAGCAGCCCAGTTGAGGTGGCCCTACTGAGCTCCTACAATGAGCAGTTCTTC. It is translated as CASSPVEVALLSSYNEQFF.

The chain couples TRBV4-3 to TRBJ1-3; D is perhaps TRBD1 (5 bases). The CDR3 runs to 16 residues. The V end was cut by 2 bases, the J end by 1 base, with 12 bases between. The V gene's germline CDR1 is LGHNA and CDR2 YSLEER. The CDR3 here is CASSQIRVLSGNTIYF. In DNA, the CDR3 is TGCGCCAGCAGCCAAATCAGGGTATTGTCTGGAAACACCATATATTTT.

The rearrangement uses TRBV18 and TRBJ2-1; TRBD2 is a possible D gene (6 bases). The CDR3 totals 15 residues. The V and J ends lost 1 base and 0 bases respectively, with 7 bases between them. In germline, CDR1 is KGHSH, CDR2 LQKENI. CDR3 DNA sequence: TGTGCCAGCTCACCACTGGGGGGCTCCTACAATGAGCAGTTCTTC. This codes for CASSPLGGSYNEQFF. The full variable domain, completed using reference TRBV18 and TRBJ2-1, is NAGVMQNPRHLVRRRGQEARLRCSPMKGHSHVYWYRQLPEEGLKFMVYLQKENIIDESGMPKERFSAEFPKEGPSILRIQQVVRGDSAAYFCASSPLGGSYNEQFFGPGTRLTVL.

The J gene is TRBJ1-1, the V gene TRBV9; no reliable D call. V shed 0 bases and J shed 3 bases, with 6 bases lying between them. Germline V gives CDR1 SGDLS, CDR2 YYNGEE. This CDR3 is 13 amino acids long. The CDR3 DNA is TGTGCCAGCAGCGTAGACGGGGACACTGAAGCTTTCTTT. This sequence encodes CASSVDGDTEAFF.

The chain combines TRBV29-1 with TRBJ1-5; TRBD1 might be the D (6 bases). The V end was cut by 7 bases, the J end by 1 base, with 14 bases between. Germline V gene sequence: CDR1 SQVTM, CDR2 ANQGSEA. The CDR3 totals 14 residues. CDR3 DNA: TGCAGCGCCTCTGCCCAGGGGAGCAATCAGCCCCAGCATTTT. Its protein product is CSASAQGSNQPQHF.

This chain joins TRBV10-2 and TRBJ1-2; TRBD1 agrees at 7 bases. The germline V gene has CDR1 WSHSY and CDR2 SAAADI. The length of the CDR3 is 14 residues. The V segment lost 2 bases and the J segment 3 bases; nucleotides outside the gene matches: 3. The CDR3 DNA reads TGCGCCAGCAGTGAGACAGGGGTCTACTATGGCTACACCTTC. This gives the protein CASSETGVYYGYTF.

The chain couples TRBV27 to TRBJ1-5; tentative D call: TRBD1 (6 bases). The CDR3 length is 16 residues. Germline values: CDR1 MNHEY, CDR2 SMNVEV (reference sequence). V was cut by 6 bases and J by 3 bases, with 18 bases left in between. This chain's CDR3 is CASSALPGQNNQPQHF. As DNA, the CDR3 is TGTGCCAGCAGCGCACTCCCCGGACAGAACAATCAGCCCCAGCATTTT.

The chain uses TRBV2 and TRBJ2-7; TRBD1 aligns across 8 bases. The V and J ends lost 3 bases and 5 bases, in that order; junction bases with no gene match: 6. This CDR3 is built from 14 residues. Germline V gene data show CDR1 as SNHLY and CDR2 as FYNNEI. The CDR3 spells CASSEDRESDEQYF. CDR3 nucleotide sequence: TGTGCCAGCAGTGAGGACAGGGAAAGCGACGAGCAGTACTTC.

This rearrangement joins TRBV6-5 to TRBJ2-7; TRBD1 is a possible D gene (5 bases). This CDR3 contains 13 residues. Trimming cost V 3 bases and J 3 bases, with 9 bases left between them. Per germline, CDR1 MNHEY and CDR2 SVGAGI. CDR3 DNA: TGTGCCAGCAGTTATGGTGACAGCTACGAGCAGTACTTC. Amino acid sequence: CASSYGDSYEQYF.

The genes are TRBV4-1 and TRBJ2-1; D possibly corresponds to TRBD2 (7 bases). The CDR3 length is 15 residues. Trimming removed 8 bases from V and 2 bases from J, with 16 bases in between. Germline V gene lookup returns CDR1 MGHRA and CDR2 YSYEKL. The CDR3 DNA reads as TGCGCCAGCGAGACCGGCGGGGGCCCCTACAATGAGCAGTTCTTC. Translated: CASETGGGPYNEQFF.

The chain uses TRBV6-1 and TRBJ2-7; 7 bases map to TRBD1. V lost 6 bases and J lost 0; bases outside the gene matches: 5. The V gene's germline CDR1 is MNHNS and CDR2 SASEGT. There are 14 residues in the CDR3. Here the CDR3 reads CASSGQVSSYEQYF. CDR3 DNA: TGTGCCAGCAGCGGACAGGTGAGCTCCTACGAGCAGTACTTC.

The CDR3 loop reads CASSHLAGEAFF. The CDR3 DNA reads as TGTGCCAGCAGCCATCTCGCGGGTGAAGCTTTCTTT. V usage is TRBV5-6 and J usage is TRBJ1-1; the D is unclear. The CDR3 spans 12 residues. The germline V gene encodes CDR1 SGHDT and CDR2 YYEEEE. Trimming shortened V by 4 bases and J by 7 bases, and 11 bases separated the two germline ends.

In its sample, this clone was seen once. The J gene is TRBJ2-7, the V gene TRBV6-1; D might be TRBD1 (6 bases). Germline lookup yields CDR1 MNHNS and CDR2 SASEGT. This CDR3 has 15 amino acids. Trimming removed 7 bases from V and 2 bases from J, with 18 bases in between. CDR3 DNA: TGTGCCAGCAACAGAAATGACAGGTCCGCCTACGAGCAGTACTTC. Translating gives CASNRNDRSAYEQYF.

The genes are TRBV9 and TRBJ1-2; D is unclear. CDR3 length: 15 residues. V gave up 0 bases and J gave up 3 bases, with 12 bases separating them. In germline, CDR1 is SGDLS, CDR2 YYNGEE. The CDR3: CASSVGGSPDYGYTF. CDR3 nucleotides: TGTGCCAGCAGCGTAGGAGGCTCTCCGGACTATGGCTACACCTTC. The variable domain in full, completed from reference TRBV9 and TRBJ1-2, reads DSGVTQTPKHLITATGQRVTLRCSPRSGDLSVYWYQQSLDQGLQFLIQYYNGEERAKGNILERFSAQQFPDLHSELNLSSLELGDSALYFCASSVGGSPDYGYTFGSGTRLTVV.

The gene calls are TRBV4-2 and TRBJ2-3, with 7 bases aligning to TRBD1. J lost 0 bases, V lost 5 bases, and 5 bases had no gene match. Germline V gene data show CDR1 as LGHNA and CDR2 as YNFKEQ. The CDR3 loop spans 15 amino acids. In nucleotides, the CDR3 is TGTGCCAGCAGCGGCCGGACAGGTAGCACAGATACGCAGTATTTT. Translated, it gives CASSGRTGSTDTQYF.

V usage is TRBV6-4 and J usage is TRBJ2-1; D not certain. The CDR3 loop spans 17 amino acids. The V end lost 5 bases, the J end lost 0 bases, and 17 bases lay between the germline ends. From germline, CDR1 is MRHNA and CDR2 SNTAGT. CDR3 sequence reads: CASSPSGLASSYNEQFF. The CDR3 coding sequence is TGTGCCAGCAGTCCCTCGGGTCTGGCCAGCTCCTACAATGAGCAGTTCTTC.

This clone was observed a single time. The chain carries TRBV5-5 and TRBJ2-1, with D possibly being TRBD1 (6 bases). Per germline, CDR1 SGHKS and CDR2 YYEKEE (reference sequence). CDR3 length equals 13 residues. Trimming removed 3 bases from V and 8 bases from J, with 12 bases in between. The CDR3 nucleotides are TGTGCCAGCAGCTCAGACAGGCGAGATGAGCAGTTCTTC. Amino acid sequence: CASSSDRRDEQFF.

This clone appeared a single time. The genes are TRBV15 and TRBJ1-4; 7 bases line up with TRBD1. Losses at the gene ends were 1 base for V and 0 bases for J; bases not matched to a gene: 2. Per the germline V gene, CDR1 is LNHNV and CDR2 is YYDKDF (reference sequence). CDR3 length: 16 residues. The CDR3 spells CATSRGDSSTNEKLFF. As DNA, the CDR3 is TGTGCCACCAGCAGAGGGGACAGTTCAACTAATGAAAAACTGTTTTTT.

The V and J genes are TRBV13 and TRBJ2-5; 7 bases match TRBD2. Germline V gene data show CDR1 as PRHDT and CDR2 as FYEKMQ (reference sequence). V trimming: 5 bases; J trimming: 2 bases; junction bases outside the gene matches: 8. CDR3 size: 15 residues. The CDR3, as DNA: TGTGCCAGCAGCACCGAAGGGACTACGCAAGAGACCCAGTACTTC. Protein product: CASSTEGTTQETQYF.

Here the CDR3 reads CATSKGSGSNYNEQFF. The CDR3 DNA reads TGTGCCACCAGCAAGGGGAGCGGGAGCAACTACAATGAGCAGTTCTTC. The chain recombines TRBV15 with TRBJ2-1; 8 bases are a match to TRBD2. The CDR3 runs to 16 residues. The germline CDR1 and CDR2 sequences are LNHNV and YYDKDF (reference sequence). Losses at the gene ends were 4 bases for V and 3 bases for J; bases not matched to a gene: 8.

The chain recombines TRBV28 with TRBJ2-7, with D hard to call. There are 14 residues in the CDR3. Between the trimmed V and J ends, which lost 8 bases and 2 bases, there was a span of 16 bases. CDR1 MDHEN and CDR2 SYDVKM come from the germline V gene. The DNA of the CDR3 is TGTGCCAGCGGCCCCGCAGGTTTGACCTACGAGCAGTACTTC. It yields the protein CASGPAGLTYEQYF.

The chain is built from TRBV19 and TRBJ2-7, with 7 bases identical to TRBD1. The J segment lost 2 bases and the V segment lost 2 bases, leaving 6 bases of the junction unmatched. The CDR3 has 15 amino acids. CDR1 is LNHDA, CDR2 SQIVND, per germline (reference sequence). The CDR3 sequence: CASSIIWTGPYEQYF. The CDR3 coding sequence is TGTGCCAGTAGTATAATTTGGACAGGCCCCTACGAGCAGTACTTC.

The chain uses TRBV28 and TRBJ2-3, with D possibly TRBD2 on 5 matching bases. The germline CDR1 and CDR2 sequences are MDHEN and SYDVKM. Trimming took off 7 bases at V and 2 bases at J, with 16 bases between the two ends. This CDR3 comprises 15 residues. CDR3 DNA sequence: TGTGCCAGCACCACTGGGCGGGCCTACACAGATACGCAGTATTTT. It specifies CASTTGRAYTDTQYF.

V usage is TRBV20-1 and J usage is TRBJ2-3; 7 nucleotides agree with TRBD2. V was pared by 3 bases and J by 6 bases, with 0 bases of the junction left unmatched. CDR3 length equals 11 residues. Germline CDR1 reads DFQATT; CDR2 reads SNEGSKA (reference sequence). CDR3 coding DNA: TGCAGTGCTAGGCGGGGGGATACGCAGTATTTT. Translated: CSARRGDTQYF.

This chain connects TRBV6-4 to TRBJ2-2, with unresolved D. Trimming left V 6 bases short and J 7 bases short, with 15 bases between. The CDR3 length is 14 residues. Germline values: CDR1 MRHNA, CDR2 SNTAGT. CDR3 loop: CASRNLNEVGELFF. CDR3 sequence (DNA): TGTGCCAGCAGGAACCTGAATGAGGTCGGGGAGCTGTTTTTT.